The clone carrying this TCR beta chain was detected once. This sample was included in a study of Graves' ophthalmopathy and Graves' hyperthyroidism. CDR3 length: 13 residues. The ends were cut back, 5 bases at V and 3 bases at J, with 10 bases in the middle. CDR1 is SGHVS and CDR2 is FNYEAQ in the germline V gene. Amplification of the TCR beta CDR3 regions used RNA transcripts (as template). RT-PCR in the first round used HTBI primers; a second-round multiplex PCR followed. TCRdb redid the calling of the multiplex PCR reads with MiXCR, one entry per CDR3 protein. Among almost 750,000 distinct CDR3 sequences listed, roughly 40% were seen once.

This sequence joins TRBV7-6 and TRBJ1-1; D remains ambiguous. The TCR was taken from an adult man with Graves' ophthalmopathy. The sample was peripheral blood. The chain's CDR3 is CASSLEIYTEAFF. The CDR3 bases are TGTGCCAGCAGCCTGGAGATCTACACTGAAGCTTTCTTT.